The 25 T cell receptor beta chains listed next were all sequenced from one sample in a study of blood T cells in healthy people across ages (dated by TCRdb to between 2014 and 2016). Preparation of the library involved 5' RACE. The listed sequencing device is Illumina HiSeq 2500. A second PCR of about 6 to 11 cycles was performed with a sample-barcoded 5' primer and a J-beta primer mix. TCRdb reprocessing: public reads trimmed at Q25 with fastp, clones called with MiXCR, in-frame beta chains kept. CDR3 protein duplicates are merged, each entry listing the most common genes and DNA. The sample includes some 1,000,000 distinct CDR3 sequences, with 25% observed a single time. Jointly, the top ten make up approximately 0.7% of the sample. The data were also submitted as part of a second study, on T cells of mothers and their children.

Input material: blood. The receptors were gathered from a girl aged 2-15 years in good health.

This clonotype was picked up a small number of times. The rearrangement uses TRBV7-6 and TRBJ2-7; D remains ambiguous. The length of the CDR3 is 15 residues. Germline V lookup: CDR1 SGHVS, CDR2 FNYEAQ. With 2 bases removed from V and 1 base from J, the gap between germline ends came to 12 bases. CDR3 region: CASSLRPSFSYEQYF. DNA of the CDR3: TGTGCCAGCAGCTTAAGGCCCAGCTTTTCCTACGAGCAGTACTTC.

Many counts were recorded for this clonotype. The V call is TRBV9, the J call TRBJ2-5, with TRBD1 identical over 8 bases. Germline CDR1 reads SGDLS; CDR2 reads YYNGEE. There are 15 residues in the CDR3. The junction had 4 bases not matched to a gene; V was cut back by 1 base and J by 2 bases. The CDR3 nucleotides are TGTGCCAGCAGCGTACAGGGACAGGAACAAGAGACCCAGTACTTC. This codes for CASSVQGQEQETQYF.

In its sample, this clonotype was seen a few times. The V call is TRBV7-2, the J call TRBJ2-2, with D maybe TRBD1 (6 bases). Between the trimmed V and J ends, which lost 1 base and 5 bases, there was a span of 11 bases. Germline CDR1 is SGHTA and CDR2 is FQGNSA. This CDR3 spans 15 amino acids. For the CDR3, the DNA is TGTGCCAGCAGCTTAGAGCAGGGGTTAACCGGGGAGCTGTTTTTT. Translated, it gives CASSLEQGLTGELFF.

The genes are TRBV27 and TRBJ1-5; D not resolved. The CDR3 is 16 amino acids. CDR1 is MNHEY and CDR2 is SMNVEV in the germline V gene (reference sequence). The germline V and J ends were trimmed by 5 bases and 0 bases, with 14 bases remaining between them. The CDR3 nucleotides read TGTGCCAGCAGTAGGATAGATGGATATAGCAATCAGCCCCAGCATTTT. It specifies CASSRIDGYSNQPQHF.

This clonotype was seen a handful of times. The rearrangement uses TRBV7-3 and TRBJ2-2; possibly TRBD2 for D (5 bases). V was trimmed by 1 base and J by 8 bases, leaving 14 bases between them. Per germline, CDR1 SGHTA and CDR2 FQGTGA. The CDR3 runs 15 residues. The CDR3 DNA is TGTGCCAGCAGCTTAAGTCCACGGGGAAGTGGGGAGCTGTTTTTT. It codes for CASSLSPRGSGELFF.

Comments on this clonotype: At one of its ends the junction is not consistent with the germline gene, which may arise from a read error. The chain couples TRBV13 to TRBJ1-2, with 7 bases lining up with TRBD1. The CDR3 extends over 14 amino acids. Per germline, CDR1 PRHDT and CDR2 FYEKMQ (reference sequence). The CDR3 sequence is CASTLTGAGYGYTF. In nucleotides, the CDR3 is TGTGCCAGCACCTTAACAGGGGCTGGCTATGGCTACACCTTC. Variable domain in full (rest from reference TRBV13 and TRBJ1-2): AAGVIQSPRHLIKEKRETATLKCYPIPRHDTVYWYQQGPGQDPQFLISFYEKMQSDKGSIPDRFSAQQFSDYHSELNMSSLELGDSALYFCASTLTGAGYGYTFGSGTRLTVV.

This clonotype was counted only a few times. At one boundary the junction diverges from the germline segment, which might be a read error. V usage is TRBV29-1 and J usage is TRBJ1-2, with a tentative D call TRBD1 (5 bases). CDR1 is SQVTM and CDR2 is ANQGSEA in the germline V gene. The CDR3 spans 12 residues. The CDR3 sequence is CSGGLAGRGCTF. The DNA for the CDR3 is TGCAGCGGGGGGTTGGCGGGCCGAGGCTGCACCTTC.

This sequence joins TRBV12-3 or TRBV12-4 and TRBJ1-6, with no clear D. CDR3 size: 16 residues. V dropped 3 bases and J dropped 10 bases, with 19 bases sitting between them. The CDR3 spells CASSFGAYVRGSPLHF. The CDR3 DNA follows: TGTGCCAGCAGTTTTGGCGCGTACGTTCGGGGATCACCCCTCCACTTT.

The chain links TRBV11-2 to TRBJ2-1; 9 positions match TRBD2. The CDR3 is 15 residues long. Germline loops: CDR1 SGHAT, CDR2 FQNNGV. The ends lost 3 bases at V and 3 bases at J; junction bases unmatched: 3. The CDR3 reads CASSLKRGDYNEQFF. The CDR3 DNA reads as TGTGCCAGCAGCTTGAAGCGGGGGGACTACAATGAGCAGTTCTTC.

A few counts support this clonotype. The chain recombines TRBV27 with TRBJ2-4; D remains unclear. V gave up 4 bases and J gave up 9 bases, with 13 bases separating them. The CDR3 totals 13 residues. Germline CDR1 MNHEY, CDR2 SMNVEV (reference sequence). CDR3 protein: CASSSIIRSIQYF. DNA of the CDR3: TGTGCCAGCAGTTCTATAATAAGGTCCATTCAGTACTTC.

The chain carries TRBV27 and TRBJ2-7; 8 nucleotides align to TRBD2. There are 14 residues in the CDR3. The trim removed 7 bases at V and 2 bases at J, leaving 7 bases unmatched. Germline V gene data show CDR1 as MNHEY and CDR2 as SMNVEV (reference sequence). CDR3 amino acids: CASTKSGSPYEQYF. The CDR3 DNA follows: TGTGCCAGCACGAAGAGCGGGAGCCCCTACGAGCAGTACTTC.

The V call is TRBV20-1, the J call TRBJ1-2; D might be TRBD1 (5 bases). This CDR3 region has 14 residues. V lost 5 bases to trimming and J lost 3 bases, with 16 bases between them. From germline, CDR1 is DFQATT and CDR2 SNEGSKA (reference sequence). CDR3 loop: CSAFPRDTDYGYTF. CDR3 coding DNA: TGCAGTGCTTTTCCCAGGGATACTGACTATGGCTACACCTTC.

This clonotype came up a few times. The rearrangement uses TRBV5-5 and TRBJ2-6; D is perhaps TRBD1 or TRBD2 (6 bases each). V shed 0 bases and J shed 2 bases, with 9 bases lying between them. Germline V gives CDR1 SGHKS, CDR2 YYEKEE (reference sequence). The CDR3 has 16 amino acids. CDR3 nucleotide sequence: TGTGCCAGCAGCTTGGTGGGGGGCCCTGGGGCCAACGTCCTGACTTTC. Its translation is CASSLVGGPGANVLTF.

This clonotype was counted a few times. The chain couples TRBV6-1 to TRBJ2-1; maybe TRBD2 (6 bases). The CDR3 runs to 11 residues. Per germline, CDR1 MNHNS and CDR2 SASEGT. CDR3: CSAGTYNEQFF. DNA of the CDR3: TGTTCGGCGGGAACCTACAATGAGCAGTTCTTC.

This clonotype appeared a few times. This chain's CDR3 is CASSRQEFFGYTF. The CDR3 region has the DNA TGTGCCAGCAGCAGACAGGAATTCTTTGGCTACACCTTC. The chain is built from TRBV5-5 and TRBJ1-2; D is possibly TRBD1 (6 bases). In germline, CDR1 is SGHKS, CDR2 YYEKEE (reference sequence). The CDR3 contains 13 residues. Trimming removed 4 bases at V and 7 bases at J, with 14 bases between.

The chain employs TRBV2 and TRBJ2-1; no clear D gene. Germline CDR1 and CDR2: SNHLY and FYNNEI. This CDR3 comprises 11 residues. V dropped 5 bases and J dropped 6 bases, with 5 bases sitting between them. As DNA, the CDR3 is TGTGCCAGCAGTCAACCCAATGAGCAGTTCTTC. Its protein product is CASSQPNEQFF.

The chain recombines TRBV11-1 with TRBJ2-5; D possibly corresponds to TRBD1 (5 bases). Judging by the DNA end, TRBJ2-7 fits better; the J call may be wrong. The CDR3 has 16 amino acids. Germline CDR1 is SGHAT and CDR2 is FQDESV (reference sequence). The CDR3 nucleotides read TGTGCCAGCAGCTTATCCGAGACAGCCGGAGACTACGAGCAGTACTTC. It specifies CASSLSETAGDYEQYF.

There are a few counts of this clonotype. This chain connects TRBV7-9 to TRBJ2-1; 12 nucleotides match TRBD1. In germline, CDR1 is SEHNR, CDR2 FQNEAQ (reference sequence). With 1 base clipped from V and 13 bases from J, the junction kept 11 bases outside the gene matches. The CDR3 sequence is 16 residues long. CDR3 sequence (DNA): TGTGCCAGCAGCTTAGTAGGTTGGGGACAGGGGGCTGTACAGTTCTTC. Its protein is CASSLVGWGQGAVQFF.

The V gene is TRBV11-2, the J gene TRBJ2-5; 7 bases fit TRBD1. With the DNA end fitting TRBJ2-1 better, the J assignment may be wrong. The CDR3 is 13 amino acids. CDR1 and CDR2 from the germline V gene are SGHAT and FQNNGV. CDR3 in DNA: TGTGCCAGCAGTCAGGGTAGGGGGCGAGGGCAGTTCTTC. Residues: CASSQGRGRGQFF.

The V call is TRBV10-3, the J call TRBJ1-5; TRBD1 might be the D (6 bases). From germline, CDR1 is ENHRY and CDR2 SYGVKD. The CDR3 consists of 13 residues. The V end lost 11 bases, the J end lost 6 bases, and 17 bases lay between the germline ends. CDR3 amino acids: CAVPGRGSQPQHF. DNA of the CDR3: TGTGCCGTCCCGGGGAGGGGGTCTCAGCCCCAGCATTTT.

This chain uses TRBV12-3 or TRBV12-4 with TRBJ2-5, with D possibly being TRBD2 (6 bases). The last part of the DNA fits TRBJ2-1 better; the J call may be wrong. The CDR3 consists of 13 residues. CDR3 nucleotides: TGTGCCAGCAGGCTCCGGACTACCGATGAGCAGTTCTTC. It codes for CASRLRTTDEQFF.

This clonotype was detected a few times. The chain uses TRBV20-1 and TRBJ1-5; D not certain. The germline V and J ends were trimmed by 0 bases and 8 bases, with 23 bases remaining between them. CDR3 length: 17 amino acids. In germline, CDR1 is DFQATT, CDR2 SNEGSKA (reference sequence). CDR3: CSARDPQPSPKTKPQHF. The CDR3 DNA follows: TGCAGTGCTAGAGATCCTCAACCTAGTCCAAAGACCAAGCCCCAGCATTTT.

This clonotype was counted only a few times. J is TRBJ2-1 and V is TRBV2; D ambiguous. Per germline, CDR1 SNHLY and CDR2 FYNNEI. There are 14 residues in the CDR3. V was trimmed by 5 bases and J by 0 bases, leaving 8 bases between them. CDR3 region: CASSLTFSYNEQFF. The CDR3 bases are TGTGCCAGCAGTCTGACGTTCTCCTACAATGAGCAGTTCTTC. The full variable domain, its missing parts supplied by reference TRBV2 and TRBJ2-1, is EPEVTQTPSHQVTQMGQEVILRCVPISNHLYFYWYRQILGQKVEFLVSFYNNEISEKSEIFDDQFSVERPDGSNFTLKIRSTKLEDSAMYFCASSLTFSYNEQFFGPGTRLTVL.

Only a few counts were recorded for this clonotype. This chain connects TRBV5-6 to TRBJ2-1; D may be TRBD2 (5 bases). V was pared by 4 bases and J by 6 bases, with 17 bases between. CDR3 size: 15 residues. CDR1 is SGHDT and CDR2 is YYEEEE in the germline V gene. The CDR3 nucleotides read TGTGCCAGCAGCCCGATTATTGTGGGGAGCAATGAGCAGTTCTTC. Its protein product is CASSPIIVGSNEQFF.

This clonotype was detected a few times. The rearrangement joins TRBV12-3 or TRBV12-4 to TRBJ2-7; D unresolved. The germline V and J ends were trimmed by 3 bases and 2 bases, with 11 bases remaining between them. The CDR3 consists of 14 residues. For the CDR3, the DNA is TGTGCCAGCAGTTTTATGGGCGGTGCCTACGAGCAGTACTTC. Translating gives CASSFMGGAYEQYF.